This entry features one T cell receptor beta chain sequence. Blood draws occurred at baseline, cycle 4 day 1, and cycle 7 day 1. Germline-derived CDR1 and CDR2 are LGHNA and YSLEER. V gave up 0 bases and J gave up 2 bases, with 16 bases separating them. The CDR3 length is 17 residues. The sample is drawn from a study of OX40 agonist ivuxolimab in advanced cancers. Overall study: Melanoma, hepatocellular carcinoma, head and neck or renal cell cancer occurred in dose-escalation patients. Age averaged around 58 years (range about 23 to 80), and more than 80% were male.

Using immunoSEQ multiplex PCR, the repertoire was profiled, and TCRdb retains in-frame clones only, with some absent. The repertoire includes around 94,000 clones, around 86% of them detected once, and under 0.35% sits in the top ten. This TCR came from an adult with an advanced solid tumor such as melanoma, head and neck, liver or kidney cancer. Specimen: CD4+ or CD8+ T cells sorted from blood, collected in a trial of the OX40 agonist ivuxolimab. The chain is built from TRBV4-3 and TRBJ2-5; D call uncertain. The CDR3 nucleotides read TGCGCCAGCAGCCAAGATGTCATAGGTCTCATACAAGAGACCCAGTACTTC. Translating it yields CASSQDVIGLIQETQYF.